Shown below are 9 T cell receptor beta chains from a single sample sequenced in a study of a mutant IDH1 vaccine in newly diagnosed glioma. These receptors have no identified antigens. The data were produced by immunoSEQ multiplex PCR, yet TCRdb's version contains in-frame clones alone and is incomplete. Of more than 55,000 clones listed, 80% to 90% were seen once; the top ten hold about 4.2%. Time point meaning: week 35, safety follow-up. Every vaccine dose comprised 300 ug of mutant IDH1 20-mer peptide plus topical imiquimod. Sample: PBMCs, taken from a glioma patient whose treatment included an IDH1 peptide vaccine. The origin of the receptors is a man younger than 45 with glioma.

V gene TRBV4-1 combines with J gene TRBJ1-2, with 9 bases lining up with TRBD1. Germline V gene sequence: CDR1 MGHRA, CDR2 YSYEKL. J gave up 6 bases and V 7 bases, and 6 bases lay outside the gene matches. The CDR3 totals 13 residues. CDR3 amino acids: CASNLDRGHGYTF. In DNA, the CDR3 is TGCGCCAGCAACCTGGACAGGGGCCATGGCTACACCTTC.

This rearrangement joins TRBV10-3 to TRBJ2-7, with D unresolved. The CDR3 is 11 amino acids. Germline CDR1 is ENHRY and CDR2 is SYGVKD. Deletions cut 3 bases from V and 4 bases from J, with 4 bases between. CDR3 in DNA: TGTGCCATCAGTGAAGCTTACGAGCAGTACTTC. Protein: CAISEAYEQYF.

The CDR3 bases are TGTGCCAGCAGTTACTCCAGGGACAGGGTGGGCACCGGGGAGCTGTTTTTT. Residues: CASSYSRDRVGTGELFF. J is TRBJ2-2 and V is TRBV28, with 9 bases identical to TRBD1. The V and J ends lost 4 bases and 4 bases, in that order; junction bases with no gene match: 10. Per germline, CDR1 MDHEN and CDR2 SYDVKM. CDR3 length equals 17 residues. The full variable domain, in which reference TRBV28 and TRBJ2-2 provide the parts outside the CDR3, is DVKVTQSSRYLVKRTGEKVFLECVQDMDHENMFWYRQDPGLGLRLIYFSYDVKMKEKGDIPEGYSVSREKKERFSLILESASTNQTSMYLCASSYSRDRVGTGELFFGEGSRLTVL.

The CDR3 DNA reads as TGCAGTGCCCACCGTCACAATGAGCAGTTCTTC. Translation: CSAHRHNEQFF. This chain joins TRBV20-1 and TRBJ2-1; the D is unclear. Trimming pared 6 bases from V and 5 bases from J, leaving 8 bases between. The CDR3 covers 11 residues. Germline V gene sequence: CDR1 DFQATT, CDR2 SNEGSKA (reference sequence).

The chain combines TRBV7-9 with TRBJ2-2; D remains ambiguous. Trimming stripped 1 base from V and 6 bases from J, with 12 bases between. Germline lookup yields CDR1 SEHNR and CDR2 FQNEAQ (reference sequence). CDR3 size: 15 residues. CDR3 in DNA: TGTGCCAGCAGCTTAGAGCGTTGGGTTCCCGGGGAGCTGTTTTTT. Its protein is CASSLERWVPGELFF.

CDR3 region: CASSYPGYGYTF. CDR3 in DNA: TGTGCCAGCAGTTACCCGGGGTATGGCTACACCTTC. This sequence joins TRBV6-5 and TRBJ1-2; D remains unclear. This CDR3 has 12 residues. Germline CDR1 MNHEY, CDR2 SVGAGI. Trimming removed 2 bases from V and 5 bases from J, with 6 bases in between.

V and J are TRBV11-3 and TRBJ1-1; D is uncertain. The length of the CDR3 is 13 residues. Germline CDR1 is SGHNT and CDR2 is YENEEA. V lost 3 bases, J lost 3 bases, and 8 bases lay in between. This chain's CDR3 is CASSFRVYTEAFF. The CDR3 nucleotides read TGTGCCAGCAGCTTTAGGGTGTACACTGAAGCTTTCTTT.

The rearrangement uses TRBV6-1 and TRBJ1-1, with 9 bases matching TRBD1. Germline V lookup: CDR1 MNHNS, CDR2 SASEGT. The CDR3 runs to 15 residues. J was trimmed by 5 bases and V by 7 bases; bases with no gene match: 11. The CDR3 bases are TGTGCCAGCACCCACCCCGGACAGGGGAGGACTGAAGCTTTCTTT. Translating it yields CASTHPGQGRTEAFF.

Here the CDR3 reads CASSLLYQETQYF. In DNA, the CDR3 is TGTGCCAGCAGCTTATTGTACCAAGAGACCCAGTACTTC. The rearrangement joins TRBV7-6 to TRBJ2-5, with unresolved D. The germline CDR1 and CDR2 sequences are SGHVS and FNYEAQ. This CDR3 contains 13 residues. V shed 2 bases and J shed 0 bases, with 4 bases lying between them.